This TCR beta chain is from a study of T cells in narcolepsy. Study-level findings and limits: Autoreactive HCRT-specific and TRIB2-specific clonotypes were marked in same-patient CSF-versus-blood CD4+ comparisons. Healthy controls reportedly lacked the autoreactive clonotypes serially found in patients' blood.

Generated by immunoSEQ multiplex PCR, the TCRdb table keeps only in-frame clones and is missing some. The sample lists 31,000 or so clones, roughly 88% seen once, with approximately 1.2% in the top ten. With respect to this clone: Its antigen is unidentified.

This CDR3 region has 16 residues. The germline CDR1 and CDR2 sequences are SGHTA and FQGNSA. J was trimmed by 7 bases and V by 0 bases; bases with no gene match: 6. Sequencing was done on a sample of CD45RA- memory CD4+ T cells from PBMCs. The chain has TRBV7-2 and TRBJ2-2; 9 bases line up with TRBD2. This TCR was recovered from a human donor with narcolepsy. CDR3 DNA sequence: TGTGCCAGCAGCTTAGCGGCGGGGGGGCCCGGCGGGGAGCTGTTTTTT. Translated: CASSLAAGGPGGELFF.